Sequencing of this T cell receptor beta chain was carried out in a study of T cell clonality in common variable immunodeficiency. Study-level points and caveats: Authors noted CVID clonality's cause needs subpopulation repertoire sequencing. Compared with controls, CVID subjects had fewer shared TCRbeta clones. In common variable immunodeficiency, TCR beta chains reportedly carried fewer deletions and N-nucleotide insertions.

CVID subjects were neither ill nor on immunomodulatory or immunosuppressive medication at sampling. As to this clone: Its specificity is unknown. The read stops 3 residues short of the end of the CDR3; the missing end is completed from the germline J gene.

This CDR3 has 15 amino acids. Germline V gene data show CDR1 as LNHDA and CDR2 as SQIVND (reference sequence). Trimming removed 2 bases from V and 2 bases from J, with 10 bases in between. Sequencing input was equivalent genomic DNA from CVID and controls. Generated by immunoSEQ multiplex PCR, the TCRdb table keeps only in-frame clones and is missing some. The sample was found to contain around 19,000 clones, and every one recurs. What was sequenced was peripheral blood mononuclear cells. The genes are TRBV19 and TRBJ1-5; D might be TRBD1 (5 bases). This clonotype originated in a human donor with common variable immunodeficiency. The CDR3 is CASSIRGVGNQPQHF. Partial CDR3 DNA: TGTGCCAGTAGTATAAGAGGGGTTGGCAATCAGCCC.